This is a list of T cell receptor beta chains from one sample in a study of regulatory T cells in long-lasting Graves disease. TCRdb reprocessed the multiplex PCR reads via MiXCR and lists one record per CDR3 protein. The data hold more than 350,000 distinct CDR3 sequences, with roughly 21% observed a single time. Source: peripheral blood mononuclear cells (PBMCs), taken when the disease was refractory, from a patient treated with antithyroid drugs. The receptors originated from a female donor with Graves disease. Both conserved end residues are part of each CDR3. Each record gives: clone size, D gene, V gene, J gene, CDR3 DNA, CDR3 protein. D genes are given only for firm matches. Rows may omit the clone size; those that give it use once, few, many or a size class.

few	TRBD1	TRBV20-1	TRBJ2-5	TGCAGTGCTAGAGAGGGACAGGGGGCTTGGGAGACCCAGTACTTC	CSAREGQGAWETQYF
.	.	TRBV25-1	TRBJ1-5	TGTGCCAGCACGCAGGGCTGGGATCAGCCCCAGCATTTT	CASTQGWDQPQHF
many	.	TRBV7-9	TRBJ1-2	TGTGCCAGCAGCTTAGTCAGGGCGGGCTATGGCTACACCTTC	CASSLVRAGYGYTF
.	.	TRBV3-1	TRBJ2-2	TGTGCCGCCCGGGGGCTAGCCAACACCGGGAAGCTGTTTTTT	CAARGLANTGKLFF
many	.	TRBV28	TRBJ1-4	TGTGCCAGCACTCGACACACTAAGGGGGAAAAACTGTTTTTT	CASTRHTKGEKLFF
few	.	TRBV11-2	TRBJ2-1	TGTGCCAGCAGCTTGTCGGAGGGGAGACACAATGAGCAGTTCTTC	CASSLSEGRHNEQFF
many	.	TRBV10-3	TRBJ1-5	TGTGCCATCAGTGAGTCGGCGATGCATCCCCAGCATTTT	CAISESAMHPQHF
.	.	TRBV24-1	TRBJ2-1	TGTGCCACCAGTGATTTGGATACCGCGGGATCCTACAATGAGCAGTTCTTC	CATSDLDTAGSYNEQFF
.	.	TRBV28	TRBJ2-1	TGTGCCAGCAGTTGGGGGGCAATGACCCCCTACAATGAGCAGTTCTTC	CASSWGAMTPYNEQFF
.	.	TRBV10-2	TRBJ2-7	TGCGCCAGCAGTGATGACTCCCGCGGGCAGTACTTC	CASSDDSRGQYF
few	.	TRBV4-1	TRBJ2-7	TGCGCCAGCAGCCAAGTGATATCCTACGAGCAGTACTTC	CASSQVISYEQYF
many	TRBD1	TRBV11-3	TRBJ2-1	TGTGCCAGCAGCTTAGAACAGGGGGCGGATGAGCAGTTCTTC	CASSLEQGADEQFF
.	.	TRBV12-3/TRBV12-4	TRBJ1-3	TGTGCCAACAGTTCGTCACAGGGAGGCTCTGGAAACACCATATACTTT	CANSSSQGGSGNTIYF
few	.	TRBV10-2	TRBJ1-2	TGCGCCAGCAGTGAGCCCCAGGACTCAATTAACTATGGCTACACCTTC	CASSEPQDSINYGYTF
many	TRBD2	TRBV6-5	TRBJ2-2	TGTGCCAGCAGTTACCGAGCGACGACTAGCGGTGCCGGGGAGCTGTTTTTT	CASSYRATTSGAGELFF
.	.	TRBV5-8	TRBJ1-1	TGTGCCAGCAGCTTGTATACGGGAGGAGGTGAAGCTTTCTTT	CASSLYTGGGEAFF
many	TRBD1	TRBV2	TRBJ1-4	TGTGCCAGCAGAGAGGACAGGGATTTGGGCGAAAAACTGTTTTTT	CASREDRDLGEKLFF
.	.	TRBV30	TRBJ1-3	TGTGCCTGGAGGGGGGGAAACACCATATATTTT	CAWRGGNTIYF
many	.	TRBV11-2	TRBJ1-1	TGCGCCAGCAGCCAACTCAGGGAGTTCACTGAAGCTTTCTTT	CASSQLREFTEAFF
.	.	TRBV5-5	TRBJ2-7	TGTGCCAGCAGCTTGGAGCAAAGACAGGCCTCCTACGAGCAGTACTTC	CASSLEQRQASYEQYF
many	TRBD1	TRBV30	TRBJ1-1	TGTGCCTGGAGTAGTCCAGGGGGCGTGAACACTGAAGCTTTCTTT	CAWSSPGGVNTEAFF
few	TRBD1	TRBV29-1	TRBJ1-5	TGCAGCGTAGCGTACGGGACAGGGAATCAGCCCCAGCATTTT	CSVAYGTGNQPQHF
few	TRBD2	TRBV27	TRBJ2-7	TGTGCCAGCAGTTTACGGGAGGGGGCCTACGAGCAGTACTTC	CASSLREGAYEQYF
many	.	TRBV30	TRBJ1-5	TGTGCCTGGAGTGAAGGACGAGCCTTAAATCAGCCCCAGCATTTT	CAWSEGRALNQPQHF
few	TRBD2	TRBV20-1	TRBJ2-2	TGCAGTGCTGGAGTGGGCGGGAGAAAGCACACCGGGAAGCTGTTTTTT	CSAGVGGRKHTGKLFF
many	.	TRBV9	TRBJ2-6	TGTGCCAGCAATCCCGGGGCTGGGGCCAACGTCCTGACTTTC	CASNPGAGANVLTF
few	.	TRBV9	TRBJ2-5	TGTGCCAGCAGCCCCCGGGATTTACAAGAGACCCAGTACTTC	CASSPRDLQETQYF
.	TRBD2	TRBV20-1	TRBJ2-5	TGCAGTGCTAGAGATAGGAGTAGCGGGAGTAAGACCCAGTACTTC	CSARDRSSGSKTQYF
many	TRBD2	TRBV27	TRBJ2-7	TGTGCCAGCAGTCCCCGGGGGGGGGGCTACGAGCAGTACTTC	CASSPRGGGYEQYF
many	TRBD2	TRBV28	TRBJ2-7	TGTGCCAGCGAACGGCAACTAGCGGGAGGAAGGGAGCAGTACTTC	CASERQLAGGREQYF
many	.	TRBV28	TRBJ2-5	TGTGCCAGCAGTCACAACAGGGGAGGTTGGGAGACCCAGTACTTC	CASSHNRGGWETQYF
few	.	TRBV5-1	TRBJ2-5	TGCGCCAGAAGAAGAGGGAGAGAGACCCAGTACTTC	CARRRGRETQYF
many	.	TRBV6-1	TRBJ2-7	TGTGCCAGCACTCCCAGCGGAGTAGCAAAAGGTTACGAGCAGTACTTC	CASTPSGVAKGYEQYF
few	TRBD2	TRBV20-1	TRBJ2-3	TGCAGTGCTAGAGATCAGTGGAGGGCGGCTAGCGGGACATATAGCACAGATACGCAGTATTTT	CSARDQWRAASGTYSTDTQYF
many	.	TRBV7-2	TRBJ2-4	TGTGCCAGCGGAGAAAGGGCCAAAAACATTCAGTACTTC	CASGERAKNIQYF
many	.	TRBV28	TRBJ2-5	TGTGCCAGCAGAAATAGCGGTTTGGCCCAGTACTTC	CASRNSGLAQYF
.	.	TRBV27	TRBJ2-7	TGTGCCAGCGGCCTTAGCGGAGTAGGATACGAGCAGTACTTC	CASGLSGVGYEQYF
few	TRBD2	TRBV20-1	TRBJ2-2	TGCAGTGCGAAGAAGCCCCTAGCGGGAGGGCCGGGGGTCTCCCGGCTGTTTTTT	CSAKKPLAGGPGVSRLFF
many	.	TRBV7-7	TRBJ2-2	TGTGCCAGCAGTTGGACGGAGAACACCGGGGAGCTGTTTTTT	CASSWTENTGELFF
many	.	TRBV20-1	TRBJ1-4	TGCAGTGCTAGGCAGGGGAGCGATGAAAAACTGTTTTTT	CSARQGSDEKLFF
few	.	TRBV28	TRBJ2-1	TGTGCCAGCAGTCCCCGCCGGGTACGAGGTGAGCAGTTCTTC	CASSPRRVRGEQFF
many	.	TRBV20-1	TRBJ2-7	TGCAGTGCTGTCGTTGGGGTAAGGGAGCAGTACTTC	CSAVVGVREQYF
many	.	TRBV5-6	TRBJ1-1	TGTGCCAGCAGCATGACAGGGAACACTGAAGCTTTCTTT	CASSMTGNTEAFF